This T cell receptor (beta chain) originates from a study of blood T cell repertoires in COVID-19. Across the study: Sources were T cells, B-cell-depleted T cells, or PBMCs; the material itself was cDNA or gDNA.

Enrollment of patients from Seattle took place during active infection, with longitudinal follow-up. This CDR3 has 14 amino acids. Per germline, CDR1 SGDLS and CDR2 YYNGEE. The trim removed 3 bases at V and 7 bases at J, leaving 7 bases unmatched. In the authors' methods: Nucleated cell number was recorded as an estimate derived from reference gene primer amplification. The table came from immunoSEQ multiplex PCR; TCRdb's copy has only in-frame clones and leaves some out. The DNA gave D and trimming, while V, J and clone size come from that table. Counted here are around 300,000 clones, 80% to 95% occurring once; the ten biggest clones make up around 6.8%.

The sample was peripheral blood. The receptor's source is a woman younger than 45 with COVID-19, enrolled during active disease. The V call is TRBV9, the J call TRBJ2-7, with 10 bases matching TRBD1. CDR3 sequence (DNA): TGTGCCAGCAGCGCGGGGACAGGGGTGGGGGAGCAGTACTTC. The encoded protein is CASSAGTGVGEQYF.